A single T cell receptor (beta chain) is shown here with its context. Source study methods: Scientists estimated how many nucleated cells there were by amplifying reference gene primers. Assay used: immunoSEQ multiplex PCR; TCRdb lists only in-frame clones, some missing. That table furnishes V, J and clone size, whereas the DNA furnished D and trimming. Here the sample spans around 230,000 clones, approximately 83% being singletons. This CDR3 spans 15 amino acids. Germline V lookup: CDR1 SQVTM, CDR2 ANQGSEA. The V gene end was trimmed by 2 bases and the J gene end by 7 bases; junction bases not matched to a gene: 9. This record belongs to a study of blood T cell repertoires in COVID-19. Study information: Donors in the United States, Italy and Spain gave samples during acute or convalescent COVID-19. Sources were T cells, B-cell-depleted T cells, or PBMCs; the material itself was cDNA or gDNA.

This TCR was sampled from a man aged 35-49 years with acute or convalescent COVID-19. The chain joins TRBV29-1 to TRBJ1-1, with 11 bases matching TRBD1. The sequencing sample was made of peripheral blood. The CDR3 protein is CSVETGQGAPGEAFF. The CDR3 region has the DNA TGCAGCGTTGAAACCGGACAGGGGGCGCCGGGTGAAGCTTTCTTT.